This entry is about one T cell receptor (beta chain). The sort gate was single viable CD3+CD4+CD8-CD45RO+ cells for memory CD4+ T cells. Germline assignment: CDR1 SEHNR and CDR2 FQNEAQ (reference sequence). The V and J ends lost 1 base and 1 base respectively, with 10 bases between them. The CDR3 loop spans 15 amino acids. The sample is drawn from a study of memory CD4+ T cells and cytomegalovirus serostatus. Clones were read by immunoSEQ multiplex PCR, and TCRdb kept only the in-frame ones, dropping some. The repertoire holds approximately 53,000 clones, just under 80% seen once, with approximately 0.65% in the top ten.

This chain links TRBV7-9 with TRBJ2-5; D uncertain. The sequencing input was memory CD4+ T cells from blood. The receptor's source is an adult in good health and CMV-seronegative. CDR3 DNA sequence: TGTGCCAGCAGCTTAGTTACACCCTCCCAAGAGACCCAGTACTTC. It codes for CASSLVTPSQETQYF.